A single sample is the source of the 25 T cell receptor beta chains below, sequenced in a study of T cell changes during pregnancy in multiple sclerosis (dated by TCRdb to the late 2010s). The method was the immunoSEQ multiplex PCR assay. TCRdb stores this immuneACCESS table with in-frame sequences only. Part of the clones is absent; in the studies checked, under half of the shortfall reflects unresolved V genes, and no reason is known for the rest. The sample table shows about 80,000 clones, and approximately 93% are seen once. 0.95% to 1% of the sample comes from the top ten. Sample: peripheral blood, taken in the second trimester of pregnancy. The receptors were gathered from a female donor in good health, enrolled as a control in a pregnancy study.

This clone appeared once. The rearrangement uses TRBV28 and TRBJ2-3; 7 bases map to TRBD1. With 6 bases clipped from V and 4 bases from J, the junction kept 7 bases outside the gene matches. In germline, CDR1 is MDHEN, CDR2 SYDVKM. This CDR3 has 14 residues. CDR3 region: CASSSGQAADTQYF. The CDR3 region has the DNA TGTGCCAGCAGCTCTGGACAGGCTGCAGATACGCAGTATTTT.

This chain uses TRBV5-5 with TRBJ2-7; TRBD1 might be the D (6 bases). V lost 4 bases to trimming and J lost 6 bases, with 14 bases between them. The CDR3 consists of 13 residues. The V gene's germline CDR1 is SGHKS and CDR2 YYEKEE (reference sequence). CDR3 nucleotides: TGTGCCAGCAGCATGATACAGGGTCCCGAGCAGTACTTC. Translating it yields CASSMIQGPEQYF.

The V and J genes are TRBV19 and TRBJ1-3; no definite D call. CDR1 is LNHDA and CDR2 is SQIVND in the germline V gene (reference sequence). CDR3 length: 14 amino acids. Between the trimmed V and J ends, which lost 3 bases and 4 bases, there was a span of 10 bases. Here the CDR3 reads CASSMVDYGNTIYF. The CDR3, as DNA: TGTGCCAGTAGTATGGTGGACTACGGAAACACCATATATTTT.

The rearrangement uses TRBV9 and TRBJ1-1; D unresolved. Trimming removed 0 bases from V and 4 bases from J, with 7 bases in between. The CDR3 consists of 13 residues. Germline values: CDR1 SGDLS, CDR2 YYNGEE. CDR3 in DNA: TGTGCCAGCAGCGTAGGTTACTCCACTGAAGCTTTCTTT. It translates to CASSVGYSTEAFF.

This clone appeared many times. The CDR3 sequence: CASSEGTGATDTQYF. The CDR3 nucleotides read TGTGCCAGCAGTGAGGGGACAGGGGCCACAGATACGCAGTATTTT. V usage is TRBV6-4 and J usage is TRBJ2-3, with 10 bases lining up with TRBD1. Looked up from germline, CDR1 is MRHNA and CDR2 is SNTAGT. J gave up 2 bases and V 3 bases, and 2 bases lay outside the gene matches. The CDR3 covers 15 residues.

The chain has TRBV27 and TRBJ1-4; 9 bases map to TRBD1. V shed 5 bases and J 3 bases; nucleotides not matched to a gene: 13. Germline assignment: CDR1 MNHEY and CDR2 SMNVEV (reference sequence). This CDR3 region has 18 residues. CDR3 amino acids: CASSRLLTGGISNEKLFF. CDR3 DNA sequence: TGTGCCAGCAGTAGACTTCTGACAGGGGGAATTTCTAATGAAAAACTGTTTTTT.

This clone was seen just once. This chain joins TRBV7-2 and TRBJ1-5, with 7 bases fitting TRBD1. The V segment lost 2 bases and the J segment 2 bases; nucleotides outside the gene matches: 6. Per germline, CDR1 SGHTA and CDR2 FQGNSA. This CDR3 contains 16 residues. The CDR3 region is CASSLQGGGGNQPQHF. DNA for the CDR3: TGTGCCAGCAGCTTACAGGGGGGTGGCGGCAATCAGCCCCAGCATTTT.

The chain is built from TRBV7-9 and TRBJ2-1; 7 bases fit TRBD1. The germline V gene has CDR1 SEHNR and CDR2 FQNEAQ (reference sequence). V was pared by 2 bases and J by 11 bases, with 3 bases of the junction left unmatched. The length of the CDR3 is 12 residues. CDR3 amino acids: CASSLQGDQQFF. The CDR3 coding sequence is TGTGCCAGCAGCTTACAGGGGGACCAGCAGTTCTTC.

The J gene is TRBJ2-5, the V gene TRBV19; weak D call: TRBD1 (5 bases). The CDR3 sequence is 15 residues long. Looked up from germline, CDR1 is LNHDA and CDR2 is SQIVND (reference sequence). Between the trimmed V and J ends, which lost 5 bases and 5 bases, there was a span of 18 bases. CDR3 DNA: TGTGCCAGTAGTCCCAGGGCCCTTTCGAGGGAGACCCAGTACTTC. Translation gives CASSPRALSRETQYF.

In DNA form, the CDR3 reads TGTGCCAGCAGCCGGGGACAGGTTCTCTATGGCTACACCTTC. It translates to CASSRGQVLYGYTF. The genes are TRBV5-6 and TRBJ1-2, with TRBD1 identical over 8 bases. CDR3 size: 14 residues. V lost 4 bases, J lost 4 bases, and 6 bases stayed unmatched. The germline V gene has CDR1 SGHDT and CDR2 YYEEEE.

The chain carries TRBV10-3 and TRBJ2-3; 13 nucleotides line up with TRBD2. Germline V gene sequence: CDR1 ENHRY, CDR2 SYGVKD. The CDR3 has 16 residues. Trimming cost V 6 bases and J 4 bases; bases outside gene matches: 7. The CDR3 DNA sequence: TGTGCCATCAGCGATACTAGCGGGAGGGTTCCAGATACGCAGTATTTT. Residues: CAISDTSGRVPDTQYF.

V is TRBV5-1 and J is TRBJ1-1; TRBD1 aligns across 7 bases. The junction had 7 bases not matched to a gene; V was cut back by 4 bases and J by 7 bases. The CDR3 totals 13 residues. CDR1 and CDR2 from the germline V gene are SGHRS and YFSETQ. In DNA form, the CDR3 reads TGCGCCAGCAGCCCTGACAGGGTTGGTGAAGCTTTCTTT. Protein: CASSPDRVGEAFF.

On this clone: Other DNA sequences of this sample code for an identical CDR3. V gene TRBV28 combines with J gene TRBJ2-6; 7 nucleotides line up with TRBD2. This CDR3 has 14 residues. In germline, CDR1 is MDHEN, CDR2 SYDVKM. V gave up 4 bases and J gave up 7 bases; unmatched junction bases: 4. CDR3 coding DNA: TGTGCCAGCAGTTCCCCGGGGGGTGCCAACGTCCTGACTTTC. This sequence encodes CASSSPGGANVLTF.

J is TRBJ2-2 and V is TRBV7-8; D is ambiguous. The CDR3 sequence is 16 residues long. Germline V gene data show CDR1 as SGHVS and CDR2 as FQNEAQ. V lost 6 bases to trimming and J lost 1 base, with 15 bases between them. CDR3 protein: CASRAQSRGNTGELFF. CDR3 bases: TGTGCCAGCAGGGCCCAGTCGCGCGGGAACACCGGGGAGCTGTTTTTT.

The chain recombines TRBV5-1 with TRBJ2-3; weak D call: TRBD1 (5 bases). With 0 bases removed from V and 2 bases from J, the gap between germline ends came to 13 bases. CDR1 and CDR2 from the germline V gene are SGHRS and YFSETQ. This CDR3 has 16 amino acids. Here the CDR3 reads CASSLVWQGLTDTQYF. In DNA form, the CDR3 reads TGCGCCAGCAGCTTGGTTTGGCAGGGCCTCACAGATACGCAGTATTTT.

The V and J genes are TRBV28 and TRBJ2-3; 12 bases line up with TRBD2. With V trimmed by 6 bases and J by 5 bases, 3 bases remained unmatched. Looked up from germline, CDR1 is MDHEN and CDR2 is SYDVKM. The CDR3 runs to 14 residues. CDR3 amino acids: CASRPGLAGDTQYF. The CDR3 bases are TGTGCCAGCAGACCGGGACTAGCGGGAGATACGCAGTATTTT.

This chain connects TRBV15 to TRBJ2-7; weak D call: TRBD2 (7 bases). The germline V gene has CDR1 LNHNV and CDR2 YYDKDF (reference sequence). This CDR3 is 14 amino acids long. V lost 7 bases, J lost 5 bases, and 18 bases lay in between. CDR3 in DNA: TGTGCCACCACCCAGGATGGGGGGGCGAACGAGCAGTACTTC. Amino acids: CATTQDGGANEQYF.

The rearrangement joins TRBV4-2 to TRBJ2-3; 13 bases match TRBD2. The CDR3 length is 18 residues. V was clipped by 1 base and J by 1 base; unmatched bases: 5. CDR1 and CDR2 (germline): LGHNA, YNFKEQ. CDR3 sequence reads: CASSQGTSGSLGTDTQYF. The CDR3 DNA reads as TGTGCCAGCAGCCAAGGGACTAGCGGGAGTCTAGGCACAGATACGCAGTATTTT.

The rearrangement uses TRBV10-3 and TRBJ1-1; D is uncertain. V gave up 4 bases and J gave up 4 bases, with 10 bases separating them. CDR1 and CDR2 from the germline V gene are ENHRY and SYGVKD. The CDR3 runs to 13 residues. This chain's CDR3 is CAISGGEGTEAFF. In DNA form, the CDR3 reads TGTGCCATCAGTGGTGGGGAGGGCACTGAAGCTTTCTTT.

V usage is TRBV30 and J usage is TRBJ2-7; 8 nucleotides align to TRBD1. Germline V gene sequence: CDR1 GTSNPN, CDR2 SVGIG (reference sequence). CDR3 length: 13 residues. The V and J ends lost 7 bases and 6 bases, in that order; junction bases with no gene match: 11. CDR3 loop: CASAARGHCEQYF. CDR3 nucleotides: TGTGCCTCGGCCGCCAGGGGGCACTGCGAGCAGTACTTC.

This chain connects TRBV28 to TRBJ1-5; D is undetermined. V lost 5 bases and J 0 bases, leaving 14 bases between the germline ends. The CDR3 runs 16 residues. In germline, CDR1 is MDHEN, CDR2 SYDVKM. This CDR3 reads CASSPRDWYSNQPQHF. DNA of the CDR3: TGTGCCAGCAGTCCCCGTGACTGGTATAGCAATCAGCCCCAGCATTTT.

This chain joins TRBV28 and TRBJ2-3, with 7 bases lining up with TRBD2. Germline trimming cut 7 bases from V and 1 base from J; bases unmatched to any gene: 2. Germline lookup yields CDR1 MDHEN and CDR2 SYDVKM. The CDR3 consists of 13 residues. The CDR3 DNA is TGTGCCAGCACCAGCGGGGGCACAGATACGCAGTATTTT. It translates to CASTSGGTDTQYF.

The J gene is TRBJ2-7, the V gene TRBV2; possible D gene TRBD2, 6 bases. Trimming took 5 bases from V and 2 from J, leaving 10 bases between them. Germline CDR1 is SNHLY and CDR2 is FYNNEI. The CDR3 contains 13 residues. The CDR3: CASSYGTPYEQYF. For the CDR3, the DNA is TGTGCCAGCAGTTACGGGACTCCCTACGAGCAGTACTTC.

The chain carries TRBV7-8 and TRBJ1-3; D unclear. This CDR3 is built from 15 residues. Germline-derived CDR1 and CDR2 are SGHVS and FQNEAQ. The germline V and J ends were trimmed by 0 bases and 2 bases, with 8 bases remaining between them. CDR3 loop: CASSLAFGAGNTIYF. For the CDR3, the DNA is TGTGCCAGCAGCTTAGCGTTCGGGGCTGGAAACACCATATATTTT. Based on the CDR3 plus reference TRBV7-8 and TRBJ1-3, the full variable domain is GAGVSQSPRYKVAKRGQDVALRCDPISGHVSLFWYQQALGQGPEFLTYFQNEAQLDKSGLPSDRFFAERPEGSVSTLKIQRTQQEDSAVYLCASSLAFGAGNTIYFGEGSWLTVV.

This clone has just one count. This chain joins TRBV19 and TRBJ1-5; D is unresolved. Per the germline V gene, CDR1 is LNHDA and CDR2 is SQIVND (reference sequence). The V and J ends lost 1 base and 5 bases respectively, with 6 bases between them. The CDR3 runs 13 residues. The CDR3 reads CASSIVGDQPQHF. The CDR3 DNA reads TGTGCCAGTAGTATAGTCGGGGATCAGCCCCAGCATTTT.